Given below is one T cell receptor (beta chain) in context. Alongside a J-beta primer mix, a sample-barcoded 5' primer served in a second PCR lasting about 7 to 12 cycles. Template switching added a 12-random-nucleotide identifier to every cDNA molecule. One entry per CDR3 protein results from TCRdb running MiXCR on the 5' RACE reads. Seen here are 720,000 or so distinct CDR3 sequences, around 38% observed once, and the top ten hold about 32%. V was clipped by 10 bases and J by 8 bases, with 11 bases between them. Germline V gene sequence: CDR1 MGHDK, CDR2 SYGVNS. This CDR3 is 11 amino acids long. The record originates from a study of blood T cells in healthy people across ages. Study-wide background: Researchers report that template switching captured about one barcoded beta molecule per two T cells.

V is TRBV25-1 and J is TRBJ1-4; D remains unclear. This receptor was identified in a man older than 75 in good health. The sample consisted of blood. The CDR3 sequence: CATRAYEKLFF. The CDR3 DNA reads as TGTGCCACTAGAGCCTACGAAAAACTGTTTTTT. Drawing the rest from reference TRBV25-1 and TRBJ1-4, the complete variable domain is EADIYQTPRYLVIGTGKKITLECSQTMGHDKMYWYQQDPGMELHLIHYSYGVNSTEKGDLSSESTVSRIRTEHFPLTLESARPSHTSQYLCATRAYEKLFFGSGTQLSVL.